This passage covers 27 T cell receptor beta chains from one sample sequenced in a study of T cell responses to AZD1222 COVID-19 vaccine. Measured with immunoSEQ multiplex PCR; TCRdb has only the in-frame clones, and not every one. The data contain about 110,000 clones, around 90% of them seen just once; the ten biggest clones take up more than 14%. The material was peripheral blood, obtained 28 days after the second AZD1222 dose. The receptors originated from an adult who received the AZD1222 COVID-19 vaccine.

This rearrangement joins TRBV4-1 to TRBJ2-4; 7 positions agree with TRBD2. Germline V CDR1 and CDR2: MGHRA, YSYEKL. After removal of 0 bases from V and 8 bases from J, the junction contained 19 bases not matched to a gene. The CDR3 totals 19 residues. CDR3 in amino acids: CASSQDGRASGRGGDIQYF. CDR3 nucleotides: TGCGCCAGCAGCCAAGATGGTAGGGCTAGCGGCCGAGGAGGGGACATTCAGTACTTC.

V gene TRBV5-1 combines with J gene TRBJ1-2, with D possibly matching TRBD1 (5 bases). The CDR3 is made up of 13 amino acids. Germline CDR1 and CDR2: SGHRS and YFSETQ. Trimming removed 5 bases from V and 0 bases from J, with 8 bases in between. The CDR3 is CASRSTANYGYTF. The CDR3 DNA sequence: TGCGCCAGCAGGTCGACAGCTAACTATGGCTACACCTTC.

The chain combines TRBV6-2 or TRBV6-3 with TRBJ1-5; D ambiguous. Trimming left V 1 base short and J 1 base short, with 5 bases between. The CDR3 spans 14 residues. Germline lookup yields CDR1 MNHEY and CDR2 SVGEGT. DNA for the CDR3: TGTGCCAGCAGTTACTGGGAGAGCAATCAGCCCCAGCATTTT. It translates to CASSYWESNQPQHF.

The gene calls are TRBV10-1 and TRBJ1-3, with D maybe TRBD1 (5 bases). This CDR3 has 13 residues. Germline V gene sequence: CDR1 WNHNN, CDR2 SYGVQD (reference sequence). Trimming shortened V by 1 base and J by 16 bases, and 17 bases separated the two germline ends. The CDR3 reads CASSELGGGTRYF. The DNA of the CDR3 is TGCGCCAGCAGTGAGTTGGGCGGCGGGACTCGGTATTTT.

The chain links TRBV10-3 to TRBJ1-1; a possible D gene is TRBD1 (5 bases). CDR1 and CDR2 from the germline V gene are ENHRY and SYGVKD. There are 15 residues in the CDR3. V lost 6 bases and J lost 1, with 15 bases in between. The CDR3 sequence: CAISPFGGENTEAFF. CDR3 nucleotide sequence: TGTGCCATCAGCCCGTTTGGGGGGGAGAACACTGAAGCTTTCTTT.

This sequence joins TRBV5-1 and TRBJ1-1; D not certain. Germline CDR1 reads SGHRS; CDR2 reads YFSETQ. Trimming took 5 bases from V and 0 from J, leaving 8 bases between them. The CDR3 covers 13 residues. CDR3: CASREQLNTEAFF. The CDR3 nucleotides are TGCGCCAGCAGAGAGCAGTTGAACACTGAAGCTTTCTTT.

The V and J genes are TRBV16 and TRBJ1-2; a possible D gene is TRBD1 (5 bases). V was pared by 2 bases and J by 6 bases, with 13 bases between. From germline, CDR1 is KGHSY and CDR2 FQNENV. This CDR3 has 14 amino acids. Written as DNA, the CDR3 is TGTGCCAGCAGCCAACAGGGAGTTTCGGATGGCTACACCTTC. It yields the protein CASSQQGVSDGYTF.

The V gene is TRBV19, the J gene TRBJ1-2; D is unclear. V was cut by 7 bases and J by 2 bases, with 14 bases left in between. Looked up from germline, CDR1 is LNHDA and CDR2 is SQIVND (reference sequence). The CDR3 length is 14 residues. CDR3 coding DNA: TGTGCCAGTAACGAAATGGAGAAAAACTATGGCTACACCTTC. This translates into CASNEMEKNYGYTF.

The genes are TRBV7-9 and TRBJ2-2; a weak D match, TRBD1 (6 bases). Germline V gives CDR1 SEHNR, CDR2 FQNEAQ (reference sequence). The length of the CDR3 is 14 residues. V was shortened by 3 bases and J by 5 bases, with 10 bases between the two germline ends. CDR3 in DNA: TGTGCCAGCAGCTTCAGTGGGACAACCGGGGAGCTGTTTTTT. As protein: CASSFSGTTGELFF.

The V call is TRBV5-1, the J call TRBJ1-2; the match to TRBD1 covers 9 bases. This CDR3 spans 19 amino acids. Germline V lookup: CDR1 SGHRS, CDR2 YFSETQ. The ends lost 4 bases at V and 3 bases at J; junction bases unmatched: 19. The CDR3: CASSPIGSGRTGVYYGYTF. Here the CDR3 DNA reads TGCGCCAGCAGCCCGATTGGTTCCGGAAGGACAGGGGTATACTATGGCTACACCTTC.

This chain uses TRBV11-2 with TRBJ2-1; D is uncertain. The CDR3 consists of 15 residues. V was cut by 3 bases and J by 2 bases, with 11 bases left in between. The germline CDR1 and CDR2 sequences are SGHAT and FQNNGV. CDR3 DNA sequence: TGTGCCAGCAGCTTCCCAATAAGTACCTACAATGAGCAGTTCTTC. It is translated as CASSFPISTYNEQFF.

This chain uses TRBV28 with TRBJ1-6, with D tentatively TRBD1 (6 bases). This CDR3 comprises 15 residues. The germline V gene encodes CDR1 MDHEN and CDR2 SYDVKM. With 6 bases removed from V and 18 bases from J, the gap between germline ends came to 27 bases. CDR3 residues: CASSTGQLPTNPPHF. The CDR3, as DNA: TGTGCCAGCAGCACAGGACAGCTCCCGACAAACCCGCCCCACTTT.

The chain joins TRBV2 to TRBJ1-1, with unresolved D. The germline V and J ends were trimmed by 4 bases and 11 bases, with 14 bases remaining between them. Germline loops: CDR1 SNHLY, CDR2 FYNNEI. The CDR3 runs 12 residues. CDR3 residues: CASSVVEGTAFF. CDR3 bases: TGTGCCAGCAGTGTTGTCGAGGGTACGGCTTTCTTT. Based on the CDR3 plus reference TRBV2 and TRBJ1-1, the full variable domain is EPEVTQTPSHQVTQMGQEVILRCVPISNHLYFYWYRQILGQKVEFLVSFYNNEISEKSEIFDDQFSVERPDGSNFTLKIRSTKLEDSAMYFCASSVVEGTAFFGQGTRLTVV.

This clone was observed at least ten times. The chain recombines TRBV10-3 with TRBJ1-1; D is perhaps TRBD1 (5 bases). Germline CDR1 reads ENHRY; CDR2 reads SYGVKD. V lost 4 bases and J 7 bases, leaving 22 bases between the germline ends. This CDR3 region has 16 residues. The DNA of the CDR3 is TGTGCCATCAGTGCAGGCCCCGGGGAGGGACGGGGTGAAGCTTTCTTT. As protein: CAISAGPGEGRGEAFF.

CDR3 nucleotide sequence: TGTGCCAGCAGCTTGGCGCGAGCGGTTTCACCCCTCCACTTT. Translated: CASSLARAVSPLHF. The chain joins TRBV6-2 or TRBV6-3 to TRBJ1-6; D gene ambiguous. Germline-derived CDR1 and CDR2 are MNHEY and SVGEGT. The germline V and J ends were trimmed by 6 bases and 9 bases, with 15 bases remaining between them. CDR3 length: 14 amino acids.

This clone was seen a few times. This chain uses TRBV5-1 with TRBJ1-4, with unresolved D. This CDR3 is 16 amino acids long. Germline V gene sequence: CDR1 SGHRS, CDR2 YFSETQ. The V and J ends lost 0 bases and 0 bases respectively, with 9 bases between them. DNA for the CDR3: TGCGCCAGCAGCTTGGTAGCGGATGCAACTAATGAAAAACTGTTTTTT. This gives the protein CASSLVADATNEKLFF.

The CDR3 sequence is CASSTFSGANTGELFF. Here the CDR3 DNA reads TGTGCCAGCAGCACCTTCTCAGGCGCGAACACCGGGGAGCTGTTTTTT. V gene TRBV5-4 combines with J gene TRBJ2-2; D gene unclear. Germline CDR1 SGHNT, CDR2 YYREEE (reference sequence). Trimming removed 4 bases from V and 0 bases from J, with 13 bases in between. The CDR3 has 16 amino acids.

The chain has TRBV27 and TRBJ1-2; weak D call: TRBD1 (5 bases). The germline gives CDR1 MNHEY, CDR2 SMNVEV (reference sequence). The CDR3 spans 13 residues. The V gene lost 5 bases and the J gene lost 0 bases, with 7 bases spanning the gap. The CDR3: CASSSRANYGYTF. Written as DNA, the CDR3 is TGTGCCAGCAGTAGCAGGGCTAACTATGGCTACACCTTC.

This chain connects TRBV10-1 to TRBJ1-1; D gene unclear. Trimming left V 0 bases short and J 11 bases short, with 13 bases between. Germline V gene data show CDR1 as WNHNN and CDR2 as SYGVQD (reference sequence). This CDR3 has 13 amino acids. CDR3 DNA: TGCGCCAGCAGTGAGTCTACCAAGAGGCGGGCTTTCTTT. This codes for CASSESTKRRAFF.

The chain joins TRBV6-1 to TRBJ2-6, with a tentative D call TRBD2 (5 bases). The germline V and J ends were trimmed by 1 base and 1 base, with 5 bases remaining between them. The CDR3 has 15 residues. The germline CDR1 and CDR2 sequences are MNHNS and SASEGT. The CDR3: CASSEGGSGANVLTF. Here the CDR3 DNA reads TGTGCCAGCAGTGAAGGAGGGTCTGGGGCCAACGTCCTGACTTTC.

The rearrangement links TRBV7-2 to TRBJ1-2, with 9 nucleotides matching TRBD1. This CDR3 comprises 15 residues. CDR1 is SGHTA and CDR2 is FQGNSA in the germline V gene. The V and J ends lost 5 bases and 4 bases, in that order; junction bases with no gene match: 8. The CDR3 loop reads CASSPTGQGIYGYTF. In DNA form, the CDR3 reads TGTGCCAGCAGCCCGACGGGACAGGGAATCTATGGCTACACCTTC. Drawing the rest from reference TRBV7-2 and TRBJ1-2, the complete variable domain is GAGVSQSPSNKVTEKGKDVELRCDPISGHTALYWYRQSLGQGLEFLIYFQGNSAPDKSGLPSDRFSAERTGGSVSTLTIQRTQQEDSAVYLCASSPTGQGIYGYTFGSGTRLTVV.

The chain joins TRBV27 to TRBJ1-3, with D unclear. The ends were cut back, 0 bases at V and 0 bases at J, with 9 bases in the middle. Germline V gene sequence: CDR1 MNHEY, CDR2 SMNVEV (reference sequence). The CDR3 has 16 residues. The CDR3 spells CASSLSQVSSGNTIYF. In DNA, the CDR3 is TGTGCCAGCAGTTTATCGCAGGTCAGCTCTGGAAACACCATATATTTT.

V gene TRBV5-4 combines with J gene TRBJ1-3, with a tentative D call TRBD1 (6 bases). The CDR3 totals 14 residues. Germline lookup yields CDR1 SGHNT and CDR2 YYREEE (reference sequence). Trimming took off 2 bases at V and 4 bases at J, with 10 bases between the two ends. The CDR3 DNA reads TGTGCCAGCAGCTTTCGGGGGCCGGGAAACACCATATATTTT. It encodes CASSFRGPGNTIYF. Full variable domain (outside the CDR3, taken from reference TRBV5-4 and TRBJ1-3): ETGVTQSPTHLIKTRGQQVTLRCSSQSGHNTVSWYQQALGQGPQFIFQYYREEENGRGNFPPRFSGLQFPNYSSELNVNALELDDSALYLCASSFRGPGNTIYFGEGSWLTVV.

V is TRBV25-1 and J is TRBJ1-5; unclear D gene. Trimming pared 2 bases from V and 4 bases from J, leaving 12 bases between. Germline lookup yields CDR1 MGHDK and CDR2 SYGVNS. The CDR3 runs 15 residues. The CDR3 region is CASSEGGRRNQPQHF. CDR3 coding DNA: TGTGCCAGCAGTGAAGGCGGAAGACGAAATCAGCCCCAGCATTTT.

This chain links TRBV28 with TRBJ2-6; D is ambiguous. This CDR3 spans 12 amino acids. CDR1 and CDR2 from the germline V gene are MDHEN and SYDVKM. Trimming took off 4 bases at V and 2 bases at J, with 0 bases between the two ends. CDR3 protein: CASSSGANVLTF. The CDR3 DNA sequence: TGTGCCAGCAGTTCTGGGGCCAACGTCCTGACTTTC. Combining the CDR3 with reference TRBV28 and TRBJ2-6 gives the whole variable domain DVKVTQSSRYLVKRTGEKVFLECVQDMDHENMFWYRQDPGLGLRLIYFSYDVKMKEKGDIPEGYSVSREKKERFSLILESASTNQTSMYLCASSSGANVLTFGAGSRLTVL.

This clone is medium-sized by share. The genes are TRBV27 and TRBJ2-5; 7 bases are shared with TRBD1. The CDR3 runs to 14 residues. The germline CDR1 and CDR2 sequences are MNHEY and SMNVEV (reference sequence). J gave up 3 bases and V 5 bases, and 6 bases lay outside the gene matches. The DNA of the CDR3 is TGTGCCAGCAGTCGGGGACAGCAAAAAGAGACCCAGTACTTC. Translating gives CASSRGQQKETQYF.

The chain recombines TRBV7-8 with TRBJ2-6, with D tentatively TRBD1 or TRBD2 (6 bases each). This CDR3 region has 19 residues. Germline-derived CDR1 and CDR2 are SGHVS and FQNEAQ. Trimming shortened V by 1 base and J by 0 bases, and 16 bases separated the two germline ends. CDR3 DNA sequence: TGTGCCAGCAGCTTAGGGGGGCAGGAGGGCCTCTCTGGGGCCAACGTCCTGACTTTC. Residues: CASSLGGQEGLSGANVLTF. Supplemented by reference TRBV7-8 and TRBJ2-6, the full variable domain reads GAGVSQSPRYKVAKRGQDVALRCDPISGHVSLFWYQQALGQGPEFLTYFQNEAQLDKSGLPSDRFFAERPEGSVSTLKIQRTQQEDSAVYLCASSLGGQEGLSGANVLTFGAGSRLTVL.